The 3 T cell receptor beta chains reported below all come from one sample, sequenced in a study of blood T cell repertoires in COVID-19. Clones were read by immunoSEQ multiplex PCR, and TCRdb kept only the in-frame ones, dropping some. The sample shows some 700,000 clones, 85% to 90% of them seen only once. The specimen sequenced was peripheral blood. The source of these receptors is a woman between 18 and 30 years old with acute or convalescent COVID-19.

This sequence joins TRBV24-1 and TRBJ2-5; 7 nucleotides match TRBD2. The CDR3 length is 16 residues. The V and J ends lost 6 bases and 0 bases, in that order; junction bases with no gene match: 9. CDR1 and CDR2 from the germline V gene are KGHDR and SFDVKD. CDR3 protein: CATSTGGRGYQETQYF. In DNA form, the CDR3 reads TGTGCCACCAGTACTGGAGGGAGGGGATACCAAGAGACCCAGTACTTC.

This clone appeared once. The chain combines TRBV30 with TRBJ1-2; TRBD1 matches 10 bases. In germline, CDR1 is GTSNPN, CDR2 SVGIG (reference sequence). The CDR3 extends over 14 amino acids. J lost 3 bases, V lost 5 bases, and 6 bases had no gene match. The CDR3 coding sequence is TGTGCCTGGGACGGGACAGGGGAAGACTATGGCTACACCTTC. As protein: CAWDGTGEDYGYTF.

This chain links TRBV4-3 with TRBJ2-3, with D perhaps matching TRBD2 (6 bases). The CDR3 runs to 16 residues. V was cut by 0 bases and J by 1 base, with 11 bases left in between. Germline V gene data show CDR1 as LGHNA and CDR2 as YSLEER. This CDR3 reads CASSQDEGGGTDTQYF. Written as DNA, the CDR3 is TGCGCCAGCAGCCAAGATGAAGGCGGGGGCACAGATACGCAGTATTTT.